The 20 T cell receptor beta chains in this list originate from one sample, sequenced in a study of cytomegalovirus exposure and HLA in healthy donors. The PCR used 60 Vbeta and 13 Jbeta primers. The data were produced by immunoSEQ multiplex PCR, yet TCRdb's version contains in-frame clones alone and is incomplete. Here the sample table reports about 190,000 clones. The sequenced material came from PBMCs. The receptors here all came from a woman aged 25 to 39 in good health and CMV-seropositive.

This chain joins TRBV6-5 and TRBJ2-5, with D possibly matching TRBD2 (6 bases). The J call may be mistaken, given a closer DNA end match to TRBJ2-7. Looked up from germline, CDR1 is MNHEY and CDR2 is SVGAGI. The CDR3 sequence is 14 residues long. The CDR3 sequence is CASTLTPGVSEQYF. CDR3 nucleotides: TGTGCCAGCACCCTTACACCGGGAGTGTCCGAGCAGTACTTC.

The rearrangement joins TRBV9 to TRBJ2-5; D is perhaps TRBD2 (6 bases). V was cut by 0 bases and J by 4 bases, with 16 bases left in between. Germline assignment: CDR1 SGDLS and CDR2 YYNGEE. The CDR3 runs 16 residues. The chain's CDR3 is CASSVVGGGVLETQYF. CDR3 nucleotide sequence: TGTGCCAGCAGCGTAGTCGGTGGCGGGGTGCTAGAGACCCAGTACTTC.

This chain uses TRBV5-1 with TRBJ1-1; D is ambiguous. The CDR3 spans 14 residues. Trimming shortened V by 0 bases and J by 1 base, and 7 bases separated the two germline ends. Germline V gene sequence: CDR1 SGHRS, CDR2 YFSETQ. The CDR3 spells CASSLAAENTEAFF. The CDR3 DNA sequence: TGCGCCAGCAGCTTGGCCGCGGAGAACACTGAAGCTTTCTTT. Supplemented by reference TRBV5-1 and TRBJ1-1, the full variable domain reads KAGVTQTPRYLIKTRGQQVTLSCSPISGHRSVSWYQQTPGQGLQFLFEYFSETQRNKGNFPGRFSGRQFSNSRSEMNVSTLELGDSALYLCASSLAAENTEAFFGQGTRLTVV.

The chain uses TRBV15 and TRBJ1-2; 7 bases map to TRBD1. CDR1 is LNHNV and CDR2 is YYDKDF in the germline V gene (reference sequence). The CDR3 has 15 amino acids. With 0 bases clipped from V and 4 bases from J, the junction kept 5 bases outside the gene matches. CDR3 nucleotide sequence: TGTGCCACCAGCAGAGATTACCAGGGGGGCTATGGCTACACCTTC. Its protein product is CATSRDYQGGYGYTF.

The chain has TRBV2 and TRBJ2-2; no reliable D call. Germline V gene data show CDR1 as SNHLY and CDR2 as FYNNEI. The CDR3 contains 15 residues. V lost 1 base to trimming and J lost 0 bases, with 6 bases between them. CDR3 in amino acids: CASSEDTSNTGELFF. CDR3 bases: TGTGCCAGCAGTGAAGACACCTCGAACACCGGGGAGCTGTTTTTT.

The rearrangement links TRBV10-3 to TRBJ2-7; D is perhaps TRBD1 (6 bases). V was pared by 3 bases and J by 5 bases, with 14 bases between. CDR1 is ENHRY and CDR2 is SYGVKD in the germline V gene. The CDR3 loop spans 14 amino acids. The CDR3 DNA reads as TGTGCCATCAGTGACCCAAGGACAGTAAACGAGCAGTACTTC. Translating it yields CAISDPRTVNEQYF.

This chain connects TRBV9 to TRBJ2-7; 13 bases are a match to TRBD2. J lost 5 bases, V lost 1 base, and 6 bases had no gene match. CDR3 length: 16 amino acids. The germline CDR1 and CDR2 sequences are SGDLS and YYNGEE. CDR3 residues: CASSVRGGTSGNEQYF. CDR3 sequence (DNA): TGTGCCAGCAGCGTAAGGGGGGGGACTAGCGGGAACGAGCAGTACTTC. Looking up the rest from reference TRBV9 and TRBJ2-7 gives the full variable domain: DSGVTQTPKHLITATGQRVTLRCSPRSGDLSVYWYQQSLDQGLQFLIQYYNGEERAKGNILERFSAQQFPDLHSELNLSSLELGDSALYFCASSVRGGTSGNEQYFGPGTRLTVT.

CDR3 coding DNA: TGTGCCACCAGCGGGGTCAGCGGGAGGGTTAAAGATACGCAGTATTTT. This gives the protein CATSGVSGRVKDTQYF. The rearrangement joins TRBV15 to TRBJ2-3; 10 positions match TRBD2. J was trimmed by 5 bases and V by 5 bases; bases with no gene match: 10. The germline CDR1 and CDR2 sequences are LNHNV and YYDKDF (reference sequence). The CDR3 is 16 amino acids.

This chain joins TRBV4-1 and TRBJ1-4; a weak D match, TRBD1 (5 bases). The CDR3 extends over 17 amino acids. Trimming cost V 1 base and J 0 bases, with 12 bases left between them. The germline gives CDR1 MGHRA, CDR2 YSYEKL. CDR3 DNA sequence: TGCGCCAGCAGCCAAGCCCAGTTCAGGGCAACTAATGAAAAACTGTTTTTT. This gives the protein CASSQAQFRATNEKLFF.

The chain has TRBV6-1 and TRBJ2-7; unclear D gene. The germline V gene encodes CDR1 MNHNS and CDR2 SASEGT. The CDR3 totals 12 residues. The V end lost 1 base, the J end lost 5 bases, and 6 bases lay between the germline ends. DNA for the CDR3: TGTGCCAGCAGTGAAGTCCGGGACGAGCAGTACTTC. Translation: CASSEVRDEQYF.

The chain employs TRBV9 and TRBJ2-2; the D is unclear. The V end was cut by 0 bases, the J end by 7 bases, with 4 bases between. The CDR3 totals 12 residues. Germline CDR1 is SGDLS and CDR2 is YYNGEE. The CDR3 sequence: CASSVGGGELFF. The CDR3 nucleotides read TGTGCCAGCAGCGTAGGAGGCGGGGAGCTGTTTTTT.

About this clone: An end of the junction differs from the germline gene, which may be a read error. This chain links TRBV6-1 with TRBJ2-3; TRBD1 aligns across 9 bases. The length of the CDR3 is 17 residues. Per the germline V gene, CDR1 is MNHNS and CDR2 is SASEGT. The CDR3 DNA reads TGTGCCAGCAGAGAAGGGACAGGGTCGAGGATCACAGATACGCAGTATTTT. It encodes CASREGTGSRITDTQYF.

The chain links TRBV7-2 to TRBJ1-1, with a weak D call TRBD1 (6 bases). Germline V gene lookup returns CDR1 SGHTA and CDR2 FQGNSA. The CDR3 consists of 13 residues. The V end was cut by 3 bases, the J end by 5 bases, with 10 bases between. The CDR3 bases are TGTGCCAGCAGCTTCAACCAGGGGACTGAAGCTTTCTTT. It encodes CASSFNQGTEAFF.

J is TRBJ2-1 and V is TRBV6-1; 9 nucleotides match TRBD1. V lost 6 bases and J lost 9; bases outside the gene matches: 12. CDR3 length equals 15 residues. Germline V gives CDR1 MNHNS, CDR2 SASEGT. The CDR3 sequence is CASRAYRGRESEQFF. CDR3 nucleotide sequence: TGTGCCAGCAGAGCGTACAGGGGGCGTGAATCTGAGCAGTTCTTC.

The V call is TRBV12-5, the J call TRBJ2-2; D possibly corresponds to TRBD1 (6 bases). The ends were cut back, 4 bases at V and 0 bases at J, with 15 bases in the middle. Per germline, CDR1 LGHNT and CDR2 FRNRAP. The CDR3 runs 17 residues. In DNA, the CDR3 is TGTGCTAGTGGTTCCCGTAGGACAGCCGCGAACACCGGGGAGCTGTTTTTT. Residues: CASGSRRTAANTGELFF.

This chain links TRBV11-2 with TRBJ2-7, with a weak D call TRBD2 (6 bases). V shed 3 bases and J shed 3 bases, with 15 bases lying between them. Germline-derived CDR1 and CDR2 are SGHAT and FQNNGV. The CDR3 is made up of 15 amino acids. DNA for the CDR3: TGTGCCAGCAGCTTCGGGACTGACTTGGGCTACGAGCAGTACTTC. It is translated as CASSFGTDLGYEQYF. The complete variable domain, with remaining parts taken from reference TRBV11-2 and TRBJ2-7, reads EAGVAQSPRYKIIEKRQSVAFWCNPISGHATLYWYQQILGQGPKLLIQFQNNGVVDDSQLPKDRFSAERLKGVDSTLKIQPAKLEDSAVYLCASSFGTDLGYEQYFGPGTRLTVT.

The gene calls are TRBV7-8 and TRBJ2-7; D remains unclear. V was trimmed by 5 bases and J by 5 bases, leaving 16 bases between them. Germline V CDR1 and CDR2: SGHVS, FQNEAQ. The CDR3 runs 14 residues. The CDR3 protein is CASSLRWLTNEQYF. The CDR3 DNA follows: TGTGCCAGCAGCCTCCGGTGGCTTACTAACGAGCAGTACTTC.

The chain has TRBV4-1 and TRBJ1-6; D is possibly TRBD1 (6 bases). V lost 6 bases and J lost 4, with 19 bases in between. This CDR3 is built from 17 residues. In germline, CDR1 is MGHRA, CDR2 YSYEKL. The CDR3 DNA is TGCGCCAGCAGTCTCGCCTGGCCAGGACAGTATAATTCACCCCTCCACTTT. It codes for CASSLAWPGQYNSPLHF.

The chain links TRBV7-2 to TRBJ2-7; D unresolved. Germline assignment: CDR1 SGHTA and CDR2 FQGNSA. V dropped 5 bases and J dropped 6 bases, with 11 bases sitting between them. The CDR3 runs 12 residues. CDR3 DNA sequence: TGTGCCAGCAGCCCACTACCCCTCGAGCAGTACTTC. Protein: CASSPLPLEQYF.

The V gene is TRBV19, the J gene TRBJ1-1; a weak D match, TRBD1 (5 bases). This CDR3 contains 16 residues. Germline V CDR1 and CDR2: LNHDA, SQIVND (reference sequence). V was trimmed by 3 bases and J by 0 bases, leaving 14 bases between them. CDR3 sequence reads: CASSIGSGGMNTEAFF. The CDR3, as DNA: TGTGCCAGTAGTATTGGGTCGGGGGGGATGAACACTGAAGCTTTCTTT.